The rows below give T cell receptor beta chains drawn from one sample of a study of blood T cell repertoires in COVID-19. The assay was immunoSEQ multiplex PCR, and TCRdb's table has in-frame clones only and misses some. The repertoire consists of about 65,000 clones, with more than 90% occurring once and the leading ten covering around 1.3%. Sequenced sample: peripheral blood. These receptors all come from a man in his fifties or sixties with acute or convalescent COVID-19. The CDR3 runs from the conserved cysteine through the conserved F or W. A D gene is named only where the DNA matches it firmly. Only some rows state a clone size, as once, few, many or a class for expanded clones.

v_call: TRBV18; j_call: TRBJ2-6; d_call: TRBD1; clone_size: -; cdr3_aa: CASSRDRGSGANVLTF; cdr3_nt: TGTGCCAGCTCACGAGACAGGGGGTCTGGGGCCAACGTCCTGACTTTC
v_call: TRBV6-2/TRBV6-3; j_call: TRBJ1-5; d_call: -; clone_size: -; cdr3_aa: CASSYSNSRSNQPQHF; cdr3_nt: TGTGCCAGCAGTTACTCTAACAGTAGGAGCAATCAGCCCCAGCATTTT
v_call: TRBV19; j_call: TRBJ1-4; d_call: -; clone_size: -; cdr3_aa: CASRSGGPRGEKLFF; cdr3_nt: TGTGCCAGTAGGTCGGGGGGGCCCCGTGGGGAAAAACTGTTTTTT
v_call: TRBV21-1; j_call: TRBJ2-1; d_call: -; clone_size: few; cdr3_aa: CASSQTRGDKLLGQFF; cdr3_nt: TGTGCCAGCAGCCAAACCCGGGGGGACAAGCTTCTGGGGCAGTTCTTC
v_call: TRBV19; j_call: TRBJ1-5; d_call: -; clone_size: -; cdr3_aa: CASSINYVNQPQHF; cdr3_nt: TGTGCCAGTAGTATTAACTACGTCAATCAGCCCCAGCATTTT
v_call: TRBV5-6; j_call: TRBJ1-2; d_call: -; clone_size: -; cdr3_aa: CASSLRGYGYTF; cdr3_nt: TGTGCCAGCAGCTTGAGAGGTTATGGCTACACCTTC
v_call: TRBV10-2; j_call: TRBJ2-7; d_call: -; clone_size: -; cdr3_aa: CASSWTADDYEQYF; cdr3_nt: TGCGCCAGCAGCTGGACAGCCGATGACTACGAGCAGTACTTC
v_call: TRBV29-1; j_call: TRBJ2-5; d_call: TRBD2; clone_size: few; cdr3_aa: CSVAGGRGLSETQYF; cdr3_nt: TGCAGCGTCGCGGGGGGCCGGGGGCTTTCAGAGACCCAGTACTTC
v_call: TRBV7-8; j_call: TRBJ1-4; d_call: -; clone_size: -; cdr3_aa: CASRGAGGRKLFF; cdr3_nt: TGTGCCAGCCGGGGAGCCGGAGGTCGAAAACTGTTTTTT
v_call: TRBV13; j_call: TRBJ2-2; d_call: TRBD2; clone_size: -; cdr3_aa: CASSSLREDAGELFF; cdr3_nt: TGTGCCAGCAGCTCCCTCCGGGAGGATGCCGGGGAGCTGTTTTTT
v_call: TRBV24-1; j_call: TRBJ2-2; d_call: TRBD1; clone_size: -; cdr3_aa: CATSDPPGQGRAGELFF; cdr3_nt: TGTGCCACCAGTGACCCTCCGGGACAGGGGCGCGCCGGGGAGCTGTTTTTT
v_call: TRBV25-1; j_call: TRBJ2-5; d_call: -; clone_size: once; cdr3_aa: CASTEEVVEETQYF; cdr3_nt: TGTGCCAGCACAGAAGAGGTCGTCGAAGAGACCCAGTACTTC
v_call: TRBV12-5; j_call: TRBJ2-1; d_call: -; clone_size: -; cdr3_aa: CASGLRSGASYNEQFF; cdr3_nt: TGTGCTAGTGGTTTGCGGTCAGGGGCTTCCTACAATGAGCAGTTCTTC
v_call: TRBV23-1; j_call: TRBJ2-3; d_call: -; clone_size: -; cdr3_aa: CASSHDGDSSDTQYF; cdr3_nt: TGCGCCAGCAGTCACGACGGGGACTCTTCAGATACGCAGTATTTT